Included here is one T cell receptor (beta chain) sequence, with context. The CDR3 consists of 15 residues. Trimming stripped 2 bases from V and 0 bases from J, with 10 bases between. Germline-derived CDR1 and CDR2 are MNHEY and SVGAGI. The sample originates from a study of T cell responses to AZD1222 COVID-19 vaccine. Generated by immunoSEQ multiplex PCR, the TCRdb table keeps only in-frame clones and is missing some. The sample contains fewer than 150,000 clones, more than 70% of which appear only once. The sequencing used peripheral blood, collected 28 days after the second AZD1222 dose. The V gene is TRBV6-5, the J gene TRBJ2-5; D could derive from TRBD1 or TRBD2 (6 bases each). The receptor comes from an adult who received the AZD1222 COVID-19 vaccine. The CDR3 protein is CASSYRGAYQETQYF. CDR3 nucleotide sequence: TGTGCCAGCAGTTACAGGGGGGCGTACCAAGAGACCCAGTACTTC.